This TCR beta chain was identified in a study of T cells after yellow fever vaccination. Study-level results: A minor fraction of clonotypes spanned both CD4 and CD8 compartments. The study re-detected most primary-vaccination clones after the booster (roughly 96% CD4, roughly 91% CD8).

The CDR3 spans 17 residues. Losses at the gene ends were 4 bases for V and 6 bases for J; bases not matched to a gene: 13. Germline values: CDR1 SGHVS, CDR2 FQNEAQ. There are a few counts of this clonotype. The target antigen is unknown. It was through 5'RACE template switching that TCR cDNA was made, with a universal primer site and UMIs added. TCRdb independently ran MiXCR on the 5' RACE reads; one entry per CDR3 protein. The sample shows over 300,000 distinct CDR3 sequences, about 6.9% of them seen only once. This sequence originates from a man between 18 and 29 years old who received the YFV17D yellow fever vaccine. The sequences come from PBMCs, collected around 45 days after the first yellow fever vaccination. The chain uses TRBV7-8 and TRBJ2-4; TRBD1 agrees at 9 bases. CDR3 protein: CASSSIRPGTGLNIQYF. CDR3 nucleotide sequence: TGTGCCAGCAGCTCCATCCGACCCGGGACAGGGTTAAACATTCAGTACTTC.